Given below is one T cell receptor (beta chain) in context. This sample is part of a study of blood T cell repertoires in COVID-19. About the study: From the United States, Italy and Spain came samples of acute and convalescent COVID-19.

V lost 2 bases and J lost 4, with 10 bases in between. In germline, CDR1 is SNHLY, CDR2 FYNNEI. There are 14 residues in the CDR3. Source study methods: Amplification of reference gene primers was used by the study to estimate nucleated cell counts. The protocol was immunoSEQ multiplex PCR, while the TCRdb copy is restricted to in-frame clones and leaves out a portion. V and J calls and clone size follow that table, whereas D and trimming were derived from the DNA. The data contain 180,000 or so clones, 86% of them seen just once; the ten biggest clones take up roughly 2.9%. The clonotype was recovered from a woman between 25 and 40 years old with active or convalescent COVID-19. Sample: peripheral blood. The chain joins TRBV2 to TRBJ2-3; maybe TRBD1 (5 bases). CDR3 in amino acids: CASSEQGFPDTQYF. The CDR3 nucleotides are TGTGCCAGCAGTGAACAGGGTTTTCCAGATACGCAGTATTTT.